The sequence of this T cell receptor beta chain was determined in a study of OX40 agonist ivuxolimab in advanced cancers. Whole-study findings and limits: Researchers did not establish what antigens the expanded peripheral T cells target.

The CDR3 loop spans 17 amino acids. Trimming took off 4 bases at V and 5 bases at J, with 22 bases between the two ends. CDR1 is SGHDT and CDR2 is YYEEEE in the germline V gene. To note about this clone: What it recognizes is unknown.

Sequencing used immunoSEQ multiplex PCR; TCRdb keeps in-frame clones, though not all of them. Here the sample spans just over 35,000 clones, approximately 80% being singletons. The chain has TRBV5-6 and TRBJ2-1, with D possibly matching TRBD2 (5 bases). This sequence was found in an adult with an advanced solid tumor such as melanoma, head and neck, liver or kidney cancer. This material consisted of CD4+ or CD8+ T cells sorted from blood, taken in a trial of the OX40 agonist ivuxolimab. The CDR3 bases are TGTGCCAGCAGCCCTATACTACCGGGATTAGGGCACAATGAGCAGTTCTTC. Its protein is CASSPILPGLGHNEQFF. Full variable domain (remainder filled in from reference TRBV5-6 and TRBJ2-1): DAGVTQSPTHLIKTRGQQVTLRCSPKSGHDTVSWYQQALGQGPQFIFQYYEEEERQRGNFPDRFSGHQFPNYSSELNVNALLLGDSALYLCASSPILPGLGHNEQFFGPGTRLTVL.